The text below deals with one T cell receptor (beta chain). Its antigen is unknown. Per-nucleotide qualities are absent, and no much larger clonotype sits a single base away. Including the terminal cysteine and phenylalanine, the CDR3 comprises 14 residues. The retained sequence is limited to the CDR3, 42 bases, with the frame set at the first base. CDR1 LGHNA and CDR2 YSLEER were looked up in the germline V gene. V sheds 2 bases and J sheds 5 bases, leaving 10 bases between their ends. The preterm samples were obtained from several extremely preterm deliveries at about 23-27 weeks of gestation. The study excluded pregnancies involving fetal demise, active maternal HSV infection or known maternal HIV infection. A FACSAria III cell sorter was used to sort live, Annexin V-negative naive CD8+ T cells (CD3+CD8+CD45RA+CCR7+). Between roughly 18,000 and 100,000 naive CD8+ T cells were sorted per sample. Mixed venous-arterial cord blood was collected with preassembled standardized sampling kits. Cord blood was kept at room temperature and processed within 4 hours of collection. Ficoll-Paque density gradient centrifugation of diluted blood was used to isolate mononuclear cells. Mononuclear cells were cryopreserved in around 10% DMSO with roughly 90% FBS and stored long term at -150°C before sorting. After thawing, the cells were stained with Annexin V and with antibodies against CD3, CD8, CCR7 and CD45RA. Genomic DNA was extracted from snap-frozen sorted cell pellets with the DNeasy Blood and Tissue Kit.

TCRbeta CDR3 regions were amplified from genomic DNA by a two-step, bias-controlled multiplex PCR. Primers specific for every TRBV and TRBJ gene segment were included in the multiplex PCR. TCRbeta repertoire data were generated with the immunoSEQ Assay. Processing in the source paper ran as follows. A relative-frequency ratio and a modified nearest-neighbor algorithm were applied to filter and cluster reads so that closely related sequences were merged. IMGT annotation was followed for the assignment of V, D and J genes to CDR3 sequences. Template counts were corrected for PCR amplification bias and quantified by comparison with synthetic TCR CDR3 analog sequences. Only unique productive sequences, that is, in-frame CDR3 sequences lacking stop codons, were included in the analyses. The immunoSEQ Analyzer software was used to calculate clonality, defined as 1 minus Pielou's evenness, and iChao1 richness. Depending on the Shapiro-Wilk normality results, either Student's t-test or a non-parametric test was run in JMP for statistical testing. Entries here come from immuneACCESS through TCRdb and include only in-frame sequences with V and J called. Some clones fail to appear in such tables; in the studies checked, an unresolved V gene covers under half of the shortfall, and the cause of the remainder is unknown. V and J calls and clone size are as listed in that table; D and trimming were resolved from the DNA. In this sample the table shows roughly 5,200 clones, roughly 96% of which occur a single time. The ten largest clonotypes hold 0.55% to 0.65% of the sample.

This sample is part of a study of naive CD8 T cells in extremely preterm neonates (dated by TCRdb to about 2017). For the wider study: The study compared the TCRbeta CDR3 repertoires of sorted naive CD8+ T cells among four age groups: extremely preterm neonates, term neonates, young children and adults. Study-wide conclusions, independent of this receptor: Preterm neonates had significantly lower iChao1 richness than all other age groups (p < 0.05) and an even clone distribution, indicating a less rich repertoire. Prospective longitudinal studies of preterm and term neonates were called for by the authors so that T cell development could be tracked within individuals. As limitations, the authors pointed to a small sample size and variable productive template counts among preterm samples. Compared with the older groups, preterm CDR3s were shorter and closer to germline, carrying fewer N additions and showing less junctional trimming. A higher proportion of shared CDR3 nucleotide sequences was found in preterm neonates (2.7%) than in term neonates (around 0.4%), young children (about 0.03%) and adults (around 0.01%).

This clonotype was sampled from a boy who was born preterm. The specimen sequenced was naive CD8+ T cells from cord blood. The chain joins TRBV4-3 to TRBJ1-5, with a tentative D gene TRBD1 over 6 matching bases. Here the CDR3 is given as CASSQTQGHQPQHF. The nucleotide sequence reads as follows: TGCGCCAGCAGCCAAACACAGGGCCATCAGCCCCAGCATTTT.